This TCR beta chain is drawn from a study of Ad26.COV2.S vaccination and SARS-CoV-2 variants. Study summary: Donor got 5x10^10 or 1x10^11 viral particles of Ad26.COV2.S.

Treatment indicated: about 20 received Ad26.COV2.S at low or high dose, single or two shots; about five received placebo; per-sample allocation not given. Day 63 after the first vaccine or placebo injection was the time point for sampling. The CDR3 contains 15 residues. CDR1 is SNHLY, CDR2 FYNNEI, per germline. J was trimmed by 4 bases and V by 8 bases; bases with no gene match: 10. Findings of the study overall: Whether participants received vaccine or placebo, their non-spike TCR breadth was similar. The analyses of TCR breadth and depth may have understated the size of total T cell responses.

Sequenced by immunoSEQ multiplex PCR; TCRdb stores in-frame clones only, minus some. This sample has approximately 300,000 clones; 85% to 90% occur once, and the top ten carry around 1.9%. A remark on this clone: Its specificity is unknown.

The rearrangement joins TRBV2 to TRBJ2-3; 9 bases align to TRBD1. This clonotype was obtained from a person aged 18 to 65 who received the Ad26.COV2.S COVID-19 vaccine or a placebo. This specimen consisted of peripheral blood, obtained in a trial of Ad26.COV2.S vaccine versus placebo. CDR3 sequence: CASVRPGQGSDTQYF. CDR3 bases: TGTGCCAGCGTTCGTCCGGGACAGGGTTCAGATACGCAGTATTTT.